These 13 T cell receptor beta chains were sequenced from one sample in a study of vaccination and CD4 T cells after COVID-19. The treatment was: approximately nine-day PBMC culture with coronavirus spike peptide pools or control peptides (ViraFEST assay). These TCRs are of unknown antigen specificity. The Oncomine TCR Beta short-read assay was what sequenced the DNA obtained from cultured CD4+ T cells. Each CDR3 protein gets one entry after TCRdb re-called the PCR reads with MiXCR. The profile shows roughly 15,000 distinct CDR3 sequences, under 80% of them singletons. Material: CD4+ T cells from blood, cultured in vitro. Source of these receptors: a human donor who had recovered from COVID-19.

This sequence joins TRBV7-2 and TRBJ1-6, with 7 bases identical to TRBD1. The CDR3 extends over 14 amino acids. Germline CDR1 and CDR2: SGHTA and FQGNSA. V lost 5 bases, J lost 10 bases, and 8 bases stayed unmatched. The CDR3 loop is CASSPRQGGSPLHF. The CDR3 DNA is TGTGCCAGCAGCCCCCGACAGGGCGGATCACCCCTCCACTTT.

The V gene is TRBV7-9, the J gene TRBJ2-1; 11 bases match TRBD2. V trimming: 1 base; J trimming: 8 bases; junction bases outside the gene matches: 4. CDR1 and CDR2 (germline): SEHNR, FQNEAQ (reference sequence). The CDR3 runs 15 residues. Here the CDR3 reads CASSLETSGIDEQFF. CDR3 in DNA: TGTGCCAGCAGCTTAGAGACTAGCGGGATCGATGAGCAGTTCTTC.

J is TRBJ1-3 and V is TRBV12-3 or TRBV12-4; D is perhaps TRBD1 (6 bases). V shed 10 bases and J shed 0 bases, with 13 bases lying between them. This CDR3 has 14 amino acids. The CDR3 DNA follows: TGTGCCACCAGGACAGTCCTCTCTGGAAACACCATATATTTT. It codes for CATRTVLSGNTIYF.

The CDR3 nucleotides are TGTGCCAGCCTCCACCCGAGTTTCGGAGCGGGAGGTGAGCAGTTCTTC. This gives the protein CASLHPSFGAGGEQFF. J is TRBJ2-1 and V is TRBV12-3 or TRBV12-4; 9 bases agree with TRBD2. This CDR3 contains 16 residues. Germline trimming cut 8 bases from V and 9 bases from J; bases unmatched to any gene: 17.

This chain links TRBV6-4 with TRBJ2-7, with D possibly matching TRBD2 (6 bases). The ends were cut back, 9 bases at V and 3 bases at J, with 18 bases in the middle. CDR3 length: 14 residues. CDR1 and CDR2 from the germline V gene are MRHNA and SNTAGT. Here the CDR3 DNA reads TGTGCCAGTCCCTTGCGGGATAGTTTCTACGAGCAGTACTTC. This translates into CASPLRDSFYEQYF.

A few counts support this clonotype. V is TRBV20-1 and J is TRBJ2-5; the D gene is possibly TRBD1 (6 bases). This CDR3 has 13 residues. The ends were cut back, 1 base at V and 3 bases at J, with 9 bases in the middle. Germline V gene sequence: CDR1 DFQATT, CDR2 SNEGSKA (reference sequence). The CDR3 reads CSARGYREETQYF. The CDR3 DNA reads TGCAGTGCTAGAGGCTACAGGGAAGAGACCCAGTACTTC.

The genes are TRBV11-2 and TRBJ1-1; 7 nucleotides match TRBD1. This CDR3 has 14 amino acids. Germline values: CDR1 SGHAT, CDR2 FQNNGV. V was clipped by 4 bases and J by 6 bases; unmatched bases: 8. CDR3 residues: CASSSNRGRPEAFF. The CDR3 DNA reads TGTGCCAGCAGCTCGAACAGGGGTCGGCCTGAAGCTTTCTTT.

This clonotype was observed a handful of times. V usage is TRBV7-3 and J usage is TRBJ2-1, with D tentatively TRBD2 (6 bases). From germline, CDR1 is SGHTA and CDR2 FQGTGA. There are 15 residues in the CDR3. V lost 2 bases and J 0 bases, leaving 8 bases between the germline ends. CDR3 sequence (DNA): TGTGCCAGCAGCTTAGTCGGGAGCTCCTACAATGAGCAGTTCTTC. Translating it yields CASSLVGSSYNEQFF.

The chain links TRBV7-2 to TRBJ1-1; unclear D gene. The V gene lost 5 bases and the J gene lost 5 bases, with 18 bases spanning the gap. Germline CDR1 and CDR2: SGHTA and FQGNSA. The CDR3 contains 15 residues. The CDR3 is CASSPIGVGGTEAFF. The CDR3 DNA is TGTGCCAGCAGCCCAATCGGGGTGGGCGGAACTGAAGCTTTCTTT.

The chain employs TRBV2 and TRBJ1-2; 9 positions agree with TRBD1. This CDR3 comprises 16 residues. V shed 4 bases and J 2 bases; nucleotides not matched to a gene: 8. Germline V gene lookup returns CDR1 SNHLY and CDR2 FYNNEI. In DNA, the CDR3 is TGTGCCAGCAGTGGGGGGACAGGGCGTTCCAACTATGGCTACACCTTC. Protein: CASSGGTGRSNYGYTF.

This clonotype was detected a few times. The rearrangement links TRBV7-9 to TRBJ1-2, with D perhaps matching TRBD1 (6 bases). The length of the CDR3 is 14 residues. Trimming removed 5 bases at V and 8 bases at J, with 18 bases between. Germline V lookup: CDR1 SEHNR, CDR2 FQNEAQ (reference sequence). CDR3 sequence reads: CASSKGGAAAGYTF. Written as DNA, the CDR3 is TGTGCCAGCAGCAAGGGGGGGGCTGCCGCCGGCTACACCTTC.

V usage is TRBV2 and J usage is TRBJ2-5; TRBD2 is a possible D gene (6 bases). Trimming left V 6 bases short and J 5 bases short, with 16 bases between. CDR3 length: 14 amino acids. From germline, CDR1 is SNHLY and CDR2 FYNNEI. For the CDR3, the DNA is TGTGCCAGCAGGGAGGGGTCGGGAGCGGAGACCCAGTACTTC. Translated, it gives CASREGSGAETQYF.

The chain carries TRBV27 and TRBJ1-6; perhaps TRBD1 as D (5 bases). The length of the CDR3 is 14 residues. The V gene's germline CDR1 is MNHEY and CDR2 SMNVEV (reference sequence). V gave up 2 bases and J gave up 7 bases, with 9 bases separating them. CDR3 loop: CASSLVRENSPLHF. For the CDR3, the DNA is TGTGCCAGCAGTTTAGTCAGGGAGAATTCACCCCTCCACTTT.